The text below deals with one TCR delta chain. The germline V gene has CDR1 GEAIGNYY and CDR2 EKD. Losses at the gene ends were 3 bases for V and 7 bases for J; bases not matched to a gene: 8. CDR3 length equals 15 residues. The entry originates in a study of gamma-delta T cells after stem cell transplantation. TCRdb re-called the RT-PCR reads using CATT. The sample shows roughly 760 delta-chain clones, about 17% of them seen only once. This chain connects TRDV2 to TRDJ1; TRDD3 matches 12 bases. The sequenced sample was gamma-delta T cells. The receptor was derived from a human donor. It is not recorded whose cells these are; they may come from a transplant donor. The DNA for the CDR3 is TGTGCCTGTGACCTACTGGGGGATACAGGAGGTAAACTCATCTTT. It codes for CACDLLGDTGGKLIF.